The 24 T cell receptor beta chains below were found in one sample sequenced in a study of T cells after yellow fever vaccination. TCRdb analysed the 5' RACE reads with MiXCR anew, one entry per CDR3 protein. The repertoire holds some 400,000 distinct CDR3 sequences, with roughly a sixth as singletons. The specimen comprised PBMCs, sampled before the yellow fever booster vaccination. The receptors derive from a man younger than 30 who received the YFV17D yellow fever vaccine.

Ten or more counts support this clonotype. CDR3 sequence: CASSFGGTEAFF. Here the CDR3 DNA reads TGTGCCAGCAGTTTTGGGGGCACTGAAGCTTTCTTT. The chain links TRBV6-5 to TRBJ1-1; TRBD1 is a possible D gene (5 bases). V shed 4 bases and J shed 4 bases, with 7 bases lying between them. Per germline, CDR1 MNHEY and CDR2 SVGAGI. The CDR3 runs to 12 residues.

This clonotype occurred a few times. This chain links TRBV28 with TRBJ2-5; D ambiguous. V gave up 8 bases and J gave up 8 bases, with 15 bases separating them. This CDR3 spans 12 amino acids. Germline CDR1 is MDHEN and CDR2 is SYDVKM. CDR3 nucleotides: TGTGCCAGCCCTGTGGGCCGGACCACCCAGTACTTC. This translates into CASPVGRTTQYF.

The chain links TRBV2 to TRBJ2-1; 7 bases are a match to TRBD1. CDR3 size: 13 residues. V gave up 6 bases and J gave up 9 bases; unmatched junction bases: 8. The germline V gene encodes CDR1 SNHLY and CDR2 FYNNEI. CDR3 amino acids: CASRQGVLFEQFF. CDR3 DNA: TGTGCCAGCAGGCAGGGGGTCCTCTTTGAGCAGTTCTTC.

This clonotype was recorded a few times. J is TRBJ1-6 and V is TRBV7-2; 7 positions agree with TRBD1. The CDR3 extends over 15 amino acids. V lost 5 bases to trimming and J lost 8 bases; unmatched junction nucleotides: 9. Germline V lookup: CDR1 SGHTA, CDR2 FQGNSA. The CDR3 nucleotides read TGTGCCAGCAGCCTGGCCGGGACAGAGGATTCACCCCTCCACTTT. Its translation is CASSLAGTEDSPLHF.

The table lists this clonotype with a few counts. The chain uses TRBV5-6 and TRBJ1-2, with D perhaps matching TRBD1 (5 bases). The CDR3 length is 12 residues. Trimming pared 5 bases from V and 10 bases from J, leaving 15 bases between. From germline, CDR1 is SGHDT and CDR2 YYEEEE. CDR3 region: CASRSGGGDYTF. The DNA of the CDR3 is TGTGCCAGCAGGTCGGGAGGAGGGGACTACACCTTC.

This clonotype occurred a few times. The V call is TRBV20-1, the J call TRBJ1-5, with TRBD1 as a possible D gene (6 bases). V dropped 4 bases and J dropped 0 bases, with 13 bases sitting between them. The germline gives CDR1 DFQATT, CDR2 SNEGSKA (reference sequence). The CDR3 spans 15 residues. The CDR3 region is CSATGQSSSNQPQHF. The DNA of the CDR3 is TGCAGTGCTACCGGACAGTCTTCTAGCAATCAGCCCCAGCATTTT.

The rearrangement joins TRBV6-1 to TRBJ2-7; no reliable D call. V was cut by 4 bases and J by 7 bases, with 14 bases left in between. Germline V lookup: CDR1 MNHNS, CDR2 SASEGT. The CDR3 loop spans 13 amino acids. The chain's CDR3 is CASSAYSVMEQYV. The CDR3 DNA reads TGTGCCAGCAGTGCCTACAGTGTAATGGAGCAGTACGTC.

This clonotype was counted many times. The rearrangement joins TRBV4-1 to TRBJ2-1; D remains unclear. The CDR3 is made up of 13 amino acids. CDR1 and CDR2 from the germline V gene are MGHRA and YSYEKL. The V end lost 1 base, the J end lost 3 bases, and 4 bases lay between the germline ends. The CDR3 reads CASSQGDYNEQFF. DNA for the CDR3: TGCGCCAGCAGCCAAGGGGACTACAATGAGCAGTTCTTC.

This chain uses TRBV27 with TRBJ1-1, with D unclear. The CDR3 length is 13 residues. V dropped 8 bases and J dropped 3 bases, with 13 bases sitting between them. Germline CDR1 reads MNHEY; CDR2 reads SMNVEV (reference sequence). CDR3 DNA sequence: TGTGCCAGCCTACCGTGGGTGGACACTGAAGCTTTCTTT. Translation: CASLPWVDTEAFF.

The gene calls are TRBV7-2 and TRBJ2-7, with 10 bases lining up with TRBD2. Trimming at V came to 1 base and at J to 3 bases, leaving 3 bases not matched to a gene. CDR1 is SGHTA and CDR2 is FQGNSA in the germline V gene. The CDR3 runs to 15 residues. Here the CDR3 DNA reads TGTGCCAGCAGCTTAGTATCTAGCGGGGGCTACGAGCAGTACGTC. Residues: CASSLVSSGGYEQYV.

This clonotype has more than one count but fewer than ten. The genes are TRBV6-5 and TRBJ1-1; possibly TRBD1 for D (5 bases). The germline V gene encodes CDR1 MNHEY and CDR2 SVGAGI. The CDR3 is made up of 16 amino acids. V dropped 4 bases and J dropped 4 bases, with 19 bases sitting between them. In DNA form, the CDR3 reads TGTGCCAGCAGTTCCCCGGACGGAAGGACAAGCACTGAAGCTTTCTTT. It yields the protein CASSSPDGRTSTEAFF.

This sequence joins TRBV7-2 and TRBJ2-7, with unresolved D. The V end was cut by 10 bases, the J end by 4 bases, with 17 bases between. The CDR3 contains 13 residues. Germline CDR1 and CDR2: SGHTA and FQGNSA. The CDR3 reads CATRPGIFYEQYF. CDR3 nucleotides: TGTGCCACCCGTCCGGGTATTTTTTACGAGCAGTACTTC.

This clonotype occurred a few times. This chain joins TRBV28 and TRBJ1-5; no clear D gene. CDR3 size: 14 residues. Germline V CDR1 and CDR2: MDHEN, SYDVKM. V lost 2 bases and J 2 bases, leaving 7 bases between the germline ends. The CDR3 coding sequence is TGTGCCAGCAGTTTAATATCGGGCAATCAGCCCCAGCATTTT. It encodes CASSLISGNQPQHF.

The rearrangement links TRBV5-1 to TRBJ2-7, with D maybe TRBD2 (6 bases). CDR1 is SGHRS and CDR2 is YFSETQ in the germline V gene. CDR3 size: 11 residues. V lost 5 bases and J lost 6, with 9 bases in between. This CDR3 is CASSGGTEQYF. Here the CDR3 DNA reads TGCGCCAGCAGTGGAGGGACCGAGCAGTACTTC.

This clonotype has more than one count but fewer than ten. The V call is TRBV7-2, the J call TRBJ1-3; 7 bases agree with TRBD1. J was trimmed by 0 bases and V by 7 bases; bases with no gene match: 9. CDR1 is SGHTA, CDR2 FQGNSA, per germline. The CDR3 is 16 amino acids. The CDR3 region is CASTPGGSHSGNTIYF. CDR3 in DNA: TGTGCCAGCACCCCAGGGGGGAGCCACTCTGGAAACACCATATATTTT.

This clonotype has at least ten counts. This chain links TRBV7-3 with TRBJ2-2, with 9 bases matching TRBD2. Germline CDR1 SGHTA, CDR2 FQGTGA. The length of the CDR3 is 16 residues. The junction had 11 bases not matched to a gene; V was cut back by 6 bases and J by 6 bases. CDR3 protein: CASRPPGLAVAGELFF. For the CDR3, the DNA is TGTGCCAGCAGGCCACCGGGACTAGCTGTCGCCGGGGAGCTGTTTTTT.

The DNA of the CDR3 is TGTGCCAGTAGTCCGGTGACAGGGGTAAATGAAAAACTGTTTTTT. Translated: CASSPVTGVNEKLFF. The chain carries TRBV19 and TRBJ1-4, with 8 bases that match TRBD1. Looked up from germline, CDR1 is LNHDA and CDR2 is SQIVND (reference sequence). This CDR3 contains 15 residues. V was pared by 5 bases and J by 5 bases, with 7 bases of the junction left unmatched.

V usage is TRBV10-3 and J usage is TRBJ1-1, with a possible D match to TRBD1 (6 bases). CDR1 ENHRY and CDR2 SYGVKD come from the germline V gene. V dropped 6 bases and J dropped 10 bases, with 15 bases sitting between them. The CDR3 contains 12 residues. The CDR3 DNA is TGTGCCATCAGCATGACAGGAAGGGGAGCTTTCTTT. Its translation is CAISMTGRGAFF.

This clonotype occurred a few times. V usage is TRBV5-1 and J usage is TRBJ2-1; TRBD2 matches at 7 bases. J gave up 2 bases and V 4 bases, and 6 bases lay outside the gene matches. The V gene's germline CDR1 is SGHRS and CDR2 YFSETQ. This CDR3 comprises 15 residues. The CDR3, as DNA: TGCGCCAGCAGCGGGGGGGACCACACCTACAATGAGCAGTTCTTC. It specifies CASSGGDHTYNEQFF.

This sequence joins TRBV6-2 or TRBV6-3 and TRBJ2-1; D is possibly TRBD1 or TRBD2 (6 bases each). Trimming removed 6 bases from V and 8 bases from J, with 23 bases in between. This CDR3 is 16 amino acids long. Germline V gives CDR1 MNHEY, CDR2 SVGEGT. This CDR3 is CASSHDRSPGADEQFF. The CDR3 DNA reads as TGTGCCAGCAGCCACGACCGAAGCCCGGGGGCCGATGAGCAGTTCTTC.

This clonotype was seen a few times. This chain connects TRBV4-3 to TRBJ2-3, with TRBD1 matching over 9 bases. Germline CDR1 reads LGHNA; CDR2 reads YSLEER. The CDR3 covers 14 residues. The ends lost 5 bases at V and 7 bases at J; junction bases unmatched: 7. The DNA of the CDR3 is TGCGCCAGCAGCACCCTGACAGGGGGAAATACGCAGTATTTT. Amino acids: CASSTLTGGNTQYF.

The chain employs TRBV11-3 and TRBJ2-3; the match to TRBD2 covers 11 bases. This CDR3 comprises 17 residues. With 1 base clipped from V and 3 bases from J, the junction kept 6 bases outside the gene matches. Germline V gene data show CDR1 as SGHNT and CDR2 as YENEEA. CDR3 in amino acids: CASSLGTSSGGTDTQYF. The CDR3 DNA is TGTGCCAGCAGCTTAGGGACGTCTAGCGGGGGGACAGATACGCAGTATTTT.

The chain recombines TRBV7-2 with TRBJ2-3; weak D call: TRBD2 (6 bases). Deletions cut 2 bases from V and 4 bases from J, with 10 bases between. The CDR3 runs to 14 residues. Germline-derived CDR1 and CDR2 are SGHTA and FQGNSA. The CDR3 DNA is TGTGCCAGCAGCTTAATGGCGGGGCCAGATACGCAGTATTTT. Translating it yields CASSLMAGPDTQYF.

CDR3 coding DNA: TGTGCCAGCGGGTTTGAGGTAGCGGGGGGGCCGGGTAATGAGCAGTTCTTC. Its translation: CASGFEVAGGPGNEQFF. This chain joins TRBV12-3 or TRBV12-4 and TRBJ2-1; 11 bases fit TRBD2. Trimming removed 8 bases from V and 7 bases from J; junction bases left unmatched: 16. The CDR3 is made up of 17 amino acids.